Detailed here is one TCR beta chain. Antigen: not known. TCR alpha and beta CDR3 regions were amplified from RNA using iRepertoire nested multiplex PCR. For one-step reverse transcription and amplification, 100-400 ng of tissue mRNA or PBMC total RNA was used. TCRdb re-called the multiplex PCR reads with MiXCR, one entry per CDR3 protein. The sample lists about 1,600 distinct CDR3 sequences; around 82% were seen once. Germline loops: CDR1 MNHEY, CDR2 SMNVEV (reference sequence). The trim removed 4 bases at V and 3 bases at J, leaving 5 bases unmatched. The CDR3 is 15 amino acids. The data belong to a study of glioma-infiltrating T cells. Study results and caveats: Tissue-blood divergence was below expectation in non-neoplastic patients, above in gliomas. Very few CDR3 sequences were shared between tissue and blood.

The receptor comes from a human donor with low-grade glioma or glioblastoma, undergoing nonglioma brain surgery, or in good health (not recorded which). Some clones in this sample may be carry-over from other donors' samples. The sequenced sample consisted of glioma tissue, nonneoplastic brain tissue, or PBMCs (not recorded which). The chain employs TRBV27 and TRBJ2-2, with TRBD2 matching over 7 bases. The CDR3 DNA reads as TGTGCCAGCAGTTCAACGGGGGGACACACCGGGGAGCTGTTTTTT. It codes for CASSSTGGHTGELFF.